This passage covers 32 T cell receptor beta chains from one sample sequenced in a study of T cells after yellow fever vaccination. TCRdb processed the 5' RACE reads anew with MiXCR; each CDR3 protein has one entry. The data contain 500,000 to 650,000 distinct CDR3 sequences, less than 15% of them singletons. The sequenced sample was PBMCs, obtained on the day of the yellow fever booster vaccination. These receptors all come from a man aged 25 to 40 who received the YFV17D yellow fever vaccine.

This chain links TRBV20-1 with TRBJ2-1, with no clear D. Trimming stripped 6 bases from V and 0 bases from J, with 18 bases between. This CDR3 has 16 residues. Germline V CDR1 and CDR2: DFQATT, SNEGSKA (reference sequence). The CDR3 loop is CSAWVNLPSSYNEQFF. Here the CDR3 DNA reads TGCAGTGCCTGGGTGAATCTACCTAGCTCCTACAATGAGCAGTTCTTC.

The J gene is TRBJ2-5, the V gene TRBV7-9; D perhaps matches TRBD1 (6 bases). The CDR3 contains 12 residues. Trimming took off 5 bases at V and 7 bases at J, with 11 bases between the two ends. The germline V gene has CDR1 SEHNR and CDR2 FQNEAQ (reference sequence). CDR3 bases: TGTGCCAGCAGCACAACACAGGGGACCCAGTACTTC. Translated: CASSTTQGTQYF.

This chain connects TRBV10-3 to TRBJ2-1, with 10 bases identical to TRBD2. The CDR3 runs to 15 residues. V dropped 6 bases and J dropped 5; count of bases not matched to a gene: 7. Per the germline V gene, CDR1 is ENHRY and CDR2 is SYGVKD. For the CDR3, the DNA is TGTGCCATCAGGACGGGACTAGCGCACAACAATGAGCAGTTCTTC. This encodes CAIRTGLAHNNEQFF.

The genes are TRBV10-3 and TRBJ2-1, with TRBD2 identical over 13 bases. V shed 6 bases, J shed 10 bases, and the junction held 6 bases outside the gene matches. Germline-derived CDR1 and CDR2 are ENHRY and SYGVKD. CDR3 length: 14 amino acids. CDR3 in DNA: TGTGCCATCAGGGGGACTAGCGGGATTGAGGAGCAGTTCTTC. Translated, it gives CAIRGTSGIEEQFF.

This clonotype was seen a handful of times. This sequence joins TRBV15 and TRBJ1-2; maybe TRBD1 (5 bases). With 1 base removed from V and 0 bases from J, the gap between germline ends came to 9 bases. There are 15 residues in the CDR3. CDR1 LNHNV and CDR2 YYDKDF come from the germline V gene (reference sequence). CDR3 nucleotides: TGTGCCACCAGCAGAGCGACAGTAGCTAACTATGGCTACACCTTC. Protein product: CATSRATVANYGYTF.

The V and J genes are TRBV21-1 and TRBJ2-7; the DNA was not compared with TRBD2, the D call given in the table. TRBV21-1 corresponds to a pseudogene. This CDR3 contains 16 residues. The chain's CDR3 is CASSKGLAGFFHEQYF. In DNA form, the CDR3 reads TGTGCCAGCAGCAAAGGCCTAGCGGGATTCTTCCACGAGCAGTACTTC.

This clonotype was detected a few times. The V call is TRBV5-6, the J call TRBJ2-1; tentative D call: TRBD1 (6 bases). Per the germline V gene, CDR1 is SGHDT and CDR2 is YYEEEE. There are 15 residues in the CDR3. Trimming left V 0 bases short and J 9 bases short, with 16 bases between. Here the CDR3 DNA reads TGTGCCAGCAGCTTGGCGGGCTCTATGGGGGCTGAGCAGTTCTTC. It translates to CASSLAGSMGAEQFF.

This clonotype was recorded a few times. CDR3 amino acids: CASNKGLARTDTQYF. The CDR3 nucleotides read TGTGCCAGTAACAAGGGACTAGCGCGCACAGATACGCAGTATTTT. The V gene is TRBV19, the J gene TRBJ2-3, with 10 bases that match TRBD2. The CDR3 length is 15 residues. CDR1 is LNHDA and CDR2 is SQIVND in the germline V gene (reference sequence). With 7 bases clipped from V and 1 base from J, the junction kept 5 bases outside the gene matches.

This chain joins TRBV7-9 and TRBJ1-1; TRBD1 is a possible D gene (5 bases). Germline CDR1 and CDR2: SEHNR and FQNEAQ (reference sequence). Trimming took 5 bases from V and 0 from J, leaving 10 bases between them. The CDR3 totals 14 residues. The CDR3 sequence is CASSAGTMNTEAFF. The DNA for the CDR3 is TGTGCCAGCAGCGCCGGGACGATGAACACTGAAGCTTTCTTT.

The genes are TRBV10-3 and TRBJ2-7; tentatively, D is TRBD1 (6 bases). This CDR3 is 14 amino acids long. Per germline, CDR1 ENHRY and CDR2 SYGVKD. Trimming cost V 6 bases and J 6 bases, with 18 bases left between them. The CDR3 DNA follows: TGTGCCATCAGGAAATTACAGGGCTTGGGCGAGCAGTACTTC. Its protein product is CAIRKLQGLGEQYF.

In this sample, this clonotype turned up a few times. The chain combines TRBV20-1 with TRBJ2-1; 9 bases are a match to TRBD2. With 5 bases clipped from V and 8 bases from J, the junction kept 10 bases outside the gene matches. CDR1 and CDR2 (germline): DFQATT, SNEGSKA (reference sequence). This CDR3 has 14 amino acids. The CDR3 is CSAFSGSGIDEQFF. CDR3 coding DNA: TGCAGTGCTTTTAGCGGGAGTGGAATCGATGAGCAGTTCTTC.

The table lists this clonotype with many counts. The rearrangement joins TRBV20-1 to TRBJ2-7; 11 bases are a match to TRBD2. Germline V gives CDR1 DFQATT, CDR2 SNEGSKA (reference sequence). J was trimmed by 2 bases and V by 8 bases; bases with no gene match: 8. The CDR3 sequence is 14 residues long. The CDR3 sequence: CSFRGLAEPYEQYF. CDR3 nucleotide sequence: TGCAGTTTCCGGGGACTAGCGGAGCCCTACGAGCAGTACTTC.

This CDR3 reads CASRSGGNEQYF. DNA for the CDR3: TGTGCCAGCAGGTCAGGCGGGAACGAGCAGTACTTC. The gene calls are TRBV7-9 and TRBJ2-7, with D possibly being TRBD2 (6 bases). This CDR3 is built from 12 residues. Trimming stripped 6 bases from V and 5 bases from J, with 11 bases between. Looked up from germline, CDR1 is SEHNR and CDR2 is FQNEAQ (reference sequence). The whole variable domain, remainder taken from reference TRBV7-9 and TRBJ2-7, is DTGVSQNPRHKITKRGQNVTFRCDPISEHNRLYWYRQTLGQGPEFLTYFQNEAQLEKSRLLSDRFSAERPKGSFSTLEIQRTEQGDSAMYLCASRSGGNEQYFGPGTRLTVT.

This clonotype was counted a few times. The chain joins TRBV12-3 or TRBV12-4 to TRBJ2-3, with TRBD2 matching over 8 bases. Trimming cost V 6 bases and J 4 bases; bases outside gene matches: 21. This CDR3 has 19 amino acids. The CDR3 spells CASSNPGGVKTTGADTQYF. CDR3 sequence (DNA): TGTGCCAGCAGCAACCCGGGGGGGGTTAAGACTACCGGGGCAGATACGCAGTATTTT.

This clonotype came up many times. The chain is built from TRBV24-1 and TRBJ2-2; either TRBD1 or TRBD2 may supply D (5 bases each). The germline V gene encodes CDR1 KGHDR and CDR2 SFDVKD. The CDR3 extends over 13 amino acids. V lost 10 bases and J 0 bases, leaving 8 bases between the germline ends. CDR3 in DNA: TGTGCCACTGGGACGGCGAACACCGGGGAGCTGTTTTTT. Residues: CATGTANTGELFF.

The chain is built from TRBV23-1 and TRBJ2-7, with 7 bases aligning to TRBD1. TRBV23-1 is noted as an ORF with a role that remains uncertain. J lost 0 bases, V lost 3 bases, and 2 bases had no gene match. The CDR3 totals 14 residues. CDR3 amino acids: CASSQTGYSYEQYF. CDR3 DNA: TGCGCCAGCAGTCAGACAGGGTACTCCTACGAGCAGTACTTC.

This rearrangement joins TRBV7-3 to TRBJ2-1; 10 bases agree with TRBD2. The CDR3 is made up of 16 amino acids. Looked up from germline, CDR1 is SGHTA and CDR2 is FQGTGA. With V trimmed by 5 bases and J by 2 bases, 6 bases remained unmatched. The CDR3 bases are TGTGCCAGCAGCGTTAGCGGGAGGCCTCCCTACAATGAGCAGTTCTTC. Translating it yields CASSVSGRPPYNEQFF.

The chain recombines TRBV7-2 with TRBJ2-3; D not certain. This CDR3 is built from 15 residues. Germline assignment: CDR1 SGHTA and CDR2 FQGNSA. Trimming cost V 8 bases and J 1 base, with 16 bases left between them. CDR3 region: CASAVGVPRTDTQYF. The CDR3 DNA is TGTGCCAGCGCAGTAGGAGTGCCCCGCACAGATACGCAGTATTTT.

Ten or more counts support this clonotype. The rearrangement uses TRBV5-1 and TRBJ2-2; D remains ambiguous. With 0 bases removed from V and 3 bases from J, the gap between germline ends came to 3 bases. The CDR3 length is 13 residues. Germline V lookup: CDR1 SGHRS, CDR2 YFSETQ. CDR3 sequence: CASSLGDTGELFF. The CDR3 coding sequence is TGCGCCAGCAGCTTGGGTGACACCGGGGAGCTGTTTTTT. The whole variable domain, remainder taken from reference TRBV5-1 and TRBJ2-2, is KAGVTQTPRYLIKTRGQQVTLSCSPISGHRSVSWYQQTPGQGLQFLFEYFSETQRNKGNFPGRFSGRQFSNSRSEMNVSTLELGDSALYLCASSLGDTGELFFGEGSRLTVL.

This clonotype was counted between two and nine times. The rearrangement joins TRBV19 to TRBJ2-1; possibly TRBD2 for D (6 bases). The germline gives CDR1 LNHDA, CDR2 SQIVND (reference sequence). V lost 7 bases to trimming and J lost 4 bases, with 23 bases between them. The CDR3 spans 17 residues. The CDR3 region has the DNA TGTGCCAGTAATTCGCCCGCCGTGAGCGGGTTTTACAATGAGCAGTTCTTC. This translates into CASNSPAVSGFYNEQFF.

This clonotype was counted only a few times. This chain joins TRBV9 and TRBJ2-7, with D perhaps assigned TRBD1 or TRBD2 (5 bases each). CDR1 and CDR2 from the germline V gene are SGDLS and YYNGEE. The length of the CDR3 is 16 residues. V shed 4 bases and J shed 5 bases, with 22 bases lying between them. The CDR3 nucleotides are TGTGCCAGCAGCAACAACCCCGGGACGGGCCCTGACGAGCAGTACTTC. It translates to CASSNNPGTGPDEQYF. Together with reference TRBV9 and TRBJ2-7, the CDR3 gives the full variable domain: DSGVTQTPKHLITATGQRVTLRCSPRSGDLSVYWYQQSLDQGLQFLIQYYNGEERAKGNILERFSAQQFPDLHSELNLSSLELGDSALYFCASSNNPGTGPDEQYFGPGTRLTVT.

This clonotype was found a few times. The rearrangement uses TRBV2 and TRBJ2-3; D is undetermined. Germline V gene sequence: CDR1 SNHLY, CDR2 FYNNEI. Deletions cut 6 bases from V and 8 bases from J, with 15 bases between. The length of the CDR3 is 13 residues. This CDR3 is CASSPVQYTTQYF. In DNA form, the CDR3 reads TGTGCCAGCAGCCCCGTTCAGTATACTACGCAGTATTTT.

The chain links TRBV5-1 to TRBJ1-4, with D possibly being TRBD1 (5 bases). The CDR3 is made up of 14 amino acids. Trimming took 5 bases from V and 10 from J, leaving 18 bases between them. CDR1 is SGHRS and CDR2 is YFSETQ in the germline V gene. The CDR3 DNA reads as TGCGCCAGCAGACGACGGGACGTCATTTCAAAACTGTTTTTT. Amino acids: CASRRRDVISKLFF.

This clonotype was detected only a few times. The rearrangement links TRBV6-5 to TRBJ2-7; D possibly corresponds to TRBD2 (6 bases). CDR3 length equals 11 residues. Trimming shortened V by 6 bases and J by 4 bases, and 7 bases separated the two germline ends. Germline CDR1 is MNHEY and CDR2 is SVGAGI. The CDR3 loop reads CASRLAYEQYF. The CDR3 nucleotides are TGTGCCAGCAGACTAGCTTACGAGCAGTACTTC.

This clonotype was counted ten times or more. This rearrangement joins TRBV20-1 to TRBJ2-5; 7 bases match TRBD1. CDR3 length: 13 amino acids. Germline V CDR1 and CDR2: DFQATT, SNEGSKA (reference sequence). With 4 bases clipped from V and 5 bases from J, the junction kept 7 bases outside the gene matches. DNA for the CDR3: TGCAGTGCTAAACAAGGGGGCGTTGAGACCCAGTACTTC. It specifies CSAKQGGVETQYF.

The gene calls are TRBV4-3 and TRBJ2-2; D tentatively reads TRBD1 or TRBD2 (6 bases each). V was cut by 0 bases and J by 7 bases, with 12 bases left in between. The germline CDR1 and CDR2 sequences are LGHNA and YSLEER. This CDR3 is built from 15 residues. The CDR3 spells CASSQDGGGIGELFF. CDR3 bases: TGCGCCAGCAGCCAAGATGGAGGGGGGATCGGGGAGCTGTTTTTT.

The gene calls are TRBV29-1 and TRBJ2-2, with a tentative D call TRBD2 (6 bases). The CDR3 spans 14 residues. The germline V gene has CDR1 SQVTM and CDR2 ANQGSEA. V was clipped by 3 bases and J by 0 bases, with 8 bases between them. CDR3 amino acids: CSVDGGTNTGELFF. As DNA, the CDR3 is TGCAGCGTTGATGGCGGGACGAACACCGGGGAGCTGTTTTTT.

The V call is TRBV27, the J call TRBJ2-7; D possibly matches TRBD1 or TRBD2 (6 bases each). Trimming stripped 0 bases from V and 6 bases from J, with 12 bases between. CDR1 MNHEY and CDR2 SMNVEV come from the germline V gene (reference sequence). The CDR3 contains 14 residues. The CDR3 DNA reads TGTGCCAGCAGTTTATCGGGGGGCGGCGGCGAGCAGTACTTC. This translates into CASSLSGGGGEQYF.

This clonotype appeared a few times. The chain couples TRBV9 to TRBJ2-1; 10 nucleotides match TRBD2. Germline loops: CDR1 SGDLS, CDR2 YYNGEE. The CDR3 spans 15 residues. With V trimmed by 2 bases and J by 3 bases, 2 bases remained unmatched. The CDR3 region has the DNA TGTGCCAGCAGCGTCGGGACTAGCGACTACAATGAGCAGTTCTTC. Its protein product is CASSVGTSDYNEQFF. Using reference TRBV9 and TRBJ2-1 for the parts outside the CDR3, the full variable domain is DSGVTQTPKHLITATGQRVTLRCSPRSGDLSVYWYQQSLDQGLQFLIQYYNGEERAKGNILERFSAQQFPDLHSELNLSSLELGDSALYFCASSVGTSDYNEQFFGPGTRLTVL.

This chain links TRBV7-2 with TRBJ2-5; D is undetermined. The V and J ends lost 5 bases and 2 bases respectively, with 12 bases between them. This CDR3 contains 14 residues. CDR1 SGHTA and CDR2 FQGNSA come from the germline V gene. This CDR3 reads CASSTRHLQETQYF. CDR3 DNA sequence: TGTGCCAGCAGCACCCGACATTTACAAGAGACCCAGTACTTC.

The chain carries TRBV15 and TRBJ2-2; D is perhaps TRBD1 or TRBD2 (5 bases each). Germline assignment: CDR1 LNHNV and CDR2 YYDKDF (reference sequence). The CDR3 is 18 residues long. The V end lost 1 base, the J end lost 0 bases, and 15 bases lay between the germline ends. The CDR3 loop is CATSRVPVLGANTGELFF. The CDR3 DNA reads TGTGCCACCAGCAGAGTCCCCGTCCTGGGGGCGAACACCGGGGAGCTGTTTTTT.

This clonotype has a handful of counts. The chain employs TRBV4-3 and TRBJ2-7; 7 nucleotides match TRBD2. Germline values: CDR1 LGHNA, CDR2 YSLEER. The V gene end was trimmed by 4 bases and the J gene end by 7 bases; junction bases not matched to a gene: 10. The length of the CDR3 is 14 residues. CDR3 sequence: CASSPQEGRGEQYF. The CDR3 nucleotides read TGCGCCAGCAGCCCCCAAGAGGGGAGGGGAGAGCAGTACTTC.